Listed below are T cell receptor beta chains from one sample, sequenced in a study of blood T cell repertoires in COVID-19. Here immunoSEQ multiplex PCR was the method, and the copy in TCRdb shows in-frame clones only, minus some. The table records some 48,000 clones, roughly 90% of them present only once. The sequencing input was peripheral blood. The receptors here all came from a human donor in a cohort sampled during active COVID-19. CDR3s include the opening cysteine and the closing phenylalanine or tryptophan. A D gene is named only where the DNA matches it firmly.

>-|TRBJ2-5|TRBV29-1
CSSSGGIGGETQYF
TGCAGCTCTTCAGGGGGTATAGGAGGGGAGACCCAGTACTTC
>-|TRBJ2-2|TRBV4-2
CASSRTQARDTGELFF
TGTGCCAGCAGCCGAACACAGGCCCGAGACACCGGGGAGCTGTTTTTT
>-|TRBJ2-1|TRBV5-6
CASSPWLEQVNYNEQFF
TGTGCCAGCAGCCCGTGGCTAGAACAAGTAAACTACAATGAGCAGTTCTTC
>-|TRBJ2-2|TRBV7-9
CASSFSELPGELFF
TGTGCCAGCAGCTTTAGTGAGCTGCCTGGGGAGCTGTTTTTT
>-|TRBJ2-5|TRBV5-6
CASSFLEGVETQYF
TGTGCCAGCAGCTTCTTGGAAGGGGTGGAGACCCAGTACTTC
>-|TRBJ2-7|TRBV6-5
CASTSGSYEQYF
TGTGCCAGCACTTCGGGTTCCTACGAGCAGTACTTC
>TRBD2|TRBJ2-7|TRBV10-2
CASSVLAGGEEQYF
TGCGCCAGCAGTGTGCTAGCGGGGGGCGAGGAGCAGTACTTC
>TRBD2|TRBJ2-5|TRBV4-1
CASRPTGGRETQYF
TGCGCCAGCAGACCCACGGGGGGGCGGGAGACCCAGTACTTC
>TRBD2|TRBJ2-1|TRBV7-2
CASSHDVGTNNEQFF
TGTGCCAGCAGCCACGACGTCGGGACTAACAATGAGCAGTTCTTC
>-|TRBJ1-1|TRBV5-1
CASSFGQESYTEAFF
TGCGCCAGCAGCTTCGGACAAGAATCTTACACTGAAGCTTTCTTT